This T cell receptor beta chain derives from a study of Ad26.COV2.S vaccination and SARS-CoV-2 variants. This CDR3 comprises 14 residues. V shed 4 bases and J shed 4 bases, with 12 bases lying between them. Germline CDR1 and CDR2: SGDLS and YYNGEE. Assay used: immunoSEQ multiplex PCR; TCRdb lists only in-frame clones, some missing. The sample consists of roughly 460,000 clones, roughly nine tenths of them appearing once. Documented treatment: around 19 received Ad26.COV2.S at low or high dose, single or two shots; about 5 received placebo; per-sample allocation not given. Day 63 after the first vaccine or placebo injection was the time point for sampling.

This material consisted of peripheral blood, taken in a trial of Ad26.COV2.S vaccine versus placebo. The chain employs TRBV9 and TRBJ2-4; a possible D gene is TRBD1 (6 bases). This TCR was recovered from a person aged 18-65 years who received the Ad26.COV2.S COVID-19 vaccine or a placebo. The CDR3 DNA reads TGTGCCAGCAGCCCTGGACAGACTAAAAACATTCAGTACTTC. Its protein product is CASSPGQTKNIQYF.